What follows is one TCR beta chain and its context. Its antigen is as yet unknown. The entry originates in a study of cytomegalovirus exposure and HLA in healthy donors. The study, taken as a whole, reports: Immune exposure was documented only through CMV serostatus. The study designated roughly 160 TCR beta chains cytomegalovirus-associated.

Donors consisted of healthy bone marrow donors. The trim removed 4 bases at V and 4 bases at J, leaving 11 bases unmatched. The CDR3 sequence is 17 residues long. Germline CDR1 reads MGHRA; CDR2 reads YSYEKL. PCR amplification relied on 60 Vbeta primers (plus 13 Jbeta primers). The table came from immunoSEQ multiplex PCR; TCRdb's copy has only in-frame clones and leaves some out. The sample shows 100,000 to 150,000 clones, and 0.9% to 1.2% sits with its ten largest clones. Source material: PBMCs. The clonotype comes from a man younger than 35 in good health and CMV-seronegative. The chain employs TRBV4-1 and TRBJ1-1, with 11 positions matching TRBD1. The CDR3 region has the DNA TGCGCCAGCAGCCGCTCCGGGACAGGGGGGTTGAGCACTGAAGCTTTCTTT. Translating it yields CASSRSGTGGLSTEAFF.